The 5 T cell receptor beta chains reported below all come from one sample, sequenced in a study of OX40 agonist ivuxolimab in advanced cancers. Libraries were built with the immunoSEQ multiplex PCR assay. This immuneACCESS table, as held by TCRdb, lists in-frame sequences with V and J called but not all clones. Of the missing ones, under half trace to an unresolved V gene in checked studies; the others have no known cause. The table for this sample lists 96,000 or so clones; approximately 80% of them were counted only once. The biggest ten clones account for 5.8% of the sample. This specimen consisted of CD4+ or CD8+ T cells sorted from blood, obtained in a trial of the OX40 agonist ivuxolimab. The source of these receptors is an adult with an advanced solid tumor such as melanoma, head and neck, liver or kidney cancer.

CDR3 coding DNA: TGTGCCATCAGTCTCGGGTCACTCACCGAGAACACCATATATTTT. This codes for CAISLGSLTENTIYF. The chain is built from TRBV10-3 and TRBJ1-3; no clear D gene. This CDR3 contains 15 residues. The ends were cut back, 5 bases at V and 7 bases at J, with 18 bases in the middle. Per germline, CDR1 ENHRY and CDR2 SYGVKD.

The chain has TRBV18 and TRBJ2-2; D is ambiguous. Germline CDR1 KGHSH, CDR2 LQKENI. V lost 2 bases and J 0 bases, leaving 7 bases between the germline ends. This CDR3 is built from 15 residues. The DNA for the CDR3 is TGTGCCAGCTCACCATATTACTCGAACACCGGGGAGCTGTTTTTT. Encoded protein: CASSPYYSNTGELFF.

The chain links TRBV6-1 to TRBJ1-5, with 7 bases fitting TRBD1. Trimming cost V 6 bases and J 4 bases; bases outside gene matches: 9. The CDR3 contains 15 residues. The germline CDR1 and CDR2 sequences are MNHNS and SASEGT. The CDR3 DNA sequence: TGTGCCAGCAGCCCCCGGGACAGTCTTAATCAGCCCCAGCATTTT. As protein: CASSPRDSLNQPQHF.

The chain recombines TRBV9 with TRBJ1-5; the match to TRBD1 covers 8 bases. After removal of 3 bases from V and 8 bases from J, the junction contained 7 bases not matched to a gene. The V gene's germline CDR1 is SGDLS and CDR2 YYNGEE. CDR3 size: 14 residues. The CDR3 reads CASSAGQGQEPQHF. The CDR3 region has the DNA TGTGCCAGCAGCGCAGGACAGGGTCAGGAGCCCCAGCATTTT.

The rearrangement uses TRBV5-4 and TRBJ2-1, with TRBD2 matching over 8 bases. This CDR3 contains 16 residues. The V and J ends lost 1 base and 2 bases, in that order; junction bases with no gene match: 5. In germline, CDR1 is SGHNT, CDR2 YYREEE (reference sequence). The CDR3 nucleotides are TGTGCCAGCAGCTTGAGGACGGGGGGGCCCTACAATGAGCAGTTCTTC. Protein sequence: CASSLRTGGPYNEQFF.